The 25 T cell receptor beta chains reported below all come from one sample, sequenced in a study of T-cell reconstitution after alpha-beta-depleted transplantation in children. Unique molecular identifiers were incorporated when the TCRbeta library was constructed. TCRdb processed the PCR reads anew with MiXCR; each CDR3 protein has one entry. The sample lists around 400,000 distinct CDR3 sequences, roughly a tenth occurring once. Material: PBMCs from the stem cell graft donor, obtained from the stem cell graft. All receptors come from a human donor who donated a stem cell graft to a child with acute myeloid leukemia.

The V call is TRBV20-1, the J call TRBJ1-5; the D is unclear. This CDR3 region has 15 residues. Germline CDR1 reads DFQATT; CDR2 reads SNEGSKA (reference sequence). V was trimmed by 0 bases and J by 4 bases, leaving 13 bases between them. In DNA, the CDR3 is TGCAGTGCTAGAGATCTTAGATTAGGTAATCAGCCCCAGCATTTT. Residues: CSARDLRLGNQPQHF.

This clonotype was seen repeatedly, ten times or more. The V call is TRBV7-2, the J call TRBJ1-1; possibly TRBD1 for D (6 bases). Looked up from germline, CDR1 is SGHTA and CDR2 is FQGNSA. This CDR3 spans 13 amino acids. Trimming shortened V by 4 bases and J by 3 bases, and 9 bases separated the two germline ends. In nucleotides, the CDR3 is TGTGCCAGCAGCTACAGGGTTGACACTGAAGCTTTCTTT. Its protein is CASSYRVDTEAFF.

This clonotype was counted between two and nine times. The chain has TRBV4-2 and TRBJ2-1; possibly TRBD1 or TRBD2 for D (5 bases each). The CDR3 loop spans 13 amino acids. V was shortened by 4 bases and J by 7 bases, with 11 bases between the two germline ends. Germline CDR1 LGHNA, CDR2 YNFKEQ. CDR3 DNA: TGTGCCAGCAGCCGGGGGATTAGAAATGAGCAGTTCTTC. Translated: CASSRGIRNEQFF.

This clonotype occurred many times. This chain uses TRBV7-9 with TRBJ2-5; D is perhaps TRBD1 or TRBD2 (5 bases each). V lost 0 bases, J lost 4 bases, and 9 bases lay in between. Germline V gene lookup returns CDR1 SEHNR and CDR2 FQNEAQ (reference sequence). This CDR3 has 14 residues. The CDR3 bases are TGTGCCAGCAGCTTAGCGCGAGGGGCAGAGACCCAGTACTTC. It specifies CASSLARGAETQYF.

This clonotype was counted between two and nine times. This chain joins TRBV10-3 and TRBJ2-2; the D is unclear. Per the germline V gene, CDR1 is ENHRY and CDR2 is SYGVKD. The CDR3 runs 11 residues. V lost 8 bases to trimming and J lost 5 bases, with 6 bases between them. The DNA for the CDR3 is TGTGCCATCGCGGAGACCGGGGAGCTGTTTTTT. Protein: CAIAETGELFF.

The chain recombines TRBV4-2 with TRBJ1-2; the D is unclear. Germline CDR1 reads LGHNA; CDR2 reads YNFKEQ. The CDR3 spans 14 residues. The V gene lost 0 bases and the J gene lost 0 bases, with 5 bases spanning the gap. The CDR3 bases are TGTGCCAGCAGCCAAGAGACGGCTAACTATGGCTACACCTTC. Protein product: CASSQETANYGYTF.

The chain uses TRBV20-1 and TRBJ2-1; 12 nucleotides match TRBD2. With 5 bases clipped from V and 1 base from J, the junction kept 3 bases outside the gene matches. CDR3 size: 15 residues. Germline CDR1 DFQATT, CDR2 SNEGSKA (reference sequence). The chain's CDR3 is CSASGLAGSYNEQFF. In nucleotides, the CDR3 is TGCAGTGCTTCCGGACTAGCGGGGTCCTACAATGAGCAGTTCTTC.

V is TRBV15 and J is TRBJ1-1; D call uncertain. This CDR3 comprises 15 residues. Germline CDR1 LNHNV, CDR2 YYDKDF (reference sequence). Trimming pared 5 bases from V and 1 base from J, leaving 14 bases between. As DNA, the CDR3 is TGTGCCACCAGCGTTCGAACGACGGCGAACACTGAAGCTTTCTTT. Translated: CATSVRTTANTEAFF.

This clonotype was recorded at least ten times. The rearrangement links TRBV7-9 to TRBJ2-3; 13 bases are shared with TRBD2. V shed 5 bases and J 7 bases; nucleotides not matched to a gene: 3. Germline CDR1 is SEHNR and CDR2 is FQNEAQ (reference sequence). The CDR3 is 14 residues long. CDR3 coding DNA: TGTGCCAGCAGCACGGGACTAGCGGGACATACGCAGTATTTT. This encodes CASSTGLAGHTQYF. The complete variable domain, with remaining parts taken from reference TRBV7-9 and TRBJ2-3, reads DTGVSQNPRHKITKRGQNVTFRCDPISEHNRLYWYRQTLGQGPEFLTYFQNEAQLEKSRLLSDRFSAERPKGSFSTLEIQRTEQGDSAMYLCASSTGLAGHTQYFGPGTRLTVL.

The rearrangement joins TRBV7-9 to TRBJ2-7; D is undetermined. The V gene's germline CDR1 is SEHNR and CDR2 FQNEAQ (reference sequence). The CDR3 sequence is 17 residues long. The V gene lost 4 bases and the J gene lost 2 bases, with 21 bases spanning the gap. The CDR3: CASSSRNSWGGTYEQYF. CDR3 bases: TGTGCCAGCAGCTCGCGAAATAGCTGGGGTGGTACCTACGAGCAGTACTTC. The entire variable domain, with the rest obtained from reference TRBV7-9 and TRBJ2-7, is as follows: DTGVSQNPRHKITKRGQNVTFRCDPISEHNRLYWYRQTLGQGPEFLTYFQNEAQLEKSRLLSDRFSAERPKGSFSTLEIQRTEQGDSAMYLCASSSRNSWGGTYEQYFGPGTRLTVT.

This clonotype was observed a handful of times. The chain employs TRBV10-1 and TRBJ2-7; D tentatively reads TRBD1 or TRBD2 (7 bases each). Germline V gene data show CDR1 as WNHNN and CDR2 as SYGVQD (reference sequence). With 4 bases removed from V and 5 bases from J, the gap between germline ends came to 21 bases. The CDR3 covers 16 residues. CDR3 sequence reads: CASSALGGGVGDEQYV. As DNA, the CDR3 is TGCGCCAGCAGTGCCCTGGGAGGGGGCGTCGGCGACGAGCAGTACGTC.

As concerns this clonotype: A much larger clone differs from this one at a single base, so this may be a read error. The J gene is TRBJ2-7, the V gene TRBV5-1; D is unclear. The CDR3 is made up of 15 amino acids. Trimming took 0 bases from V and 0 from J, leaving 10 bases between them. CDR1 is SGHRS and CDR2 is YFSETQ in the germline V gene. CDR3 loop: CASSLEAQSSYEQYF. The CDR3 DNA follows: TGCGCCAGCAGCTTGGAGGCACAATCCTCCTACGAGCAGTACTTC.

The CDR3 DNA reads TGTGCCAGCAGTTGGGAGGGGGCGCGTAATGAGCAGTTCTTC. Amino acid sequence: CASSWEGARNEQFF. This chain joins TRBV12-3 or TRBV12-4 and TRBJ2-1, with D perhaps matching TRBD1 or TRBD2 (7 bases each). V was shortened by 4 bases and J by 7 bases, with 14 bases between the two germline ends. The CDR3 covers 14 residues.

The gene calls are TRBV6-1 and TRBJ1-5, with D possibly being TRBD1 (5 bases). Germline CDR1 and CDR2: MNHNS and SASEGT. The V end lost 6 bases, the J end lost 0 bases, and 6 bases lay between the germline ends. This CDR3 has 13 residues. Here the CDR3 DNA reads TGTGCCAGCAGGGACATTAGCAATCAGCCCCAGCATTTT. Translated, it gives CASRDISNQPQHF.

This clonotype was recorded once. The chain is built from TRBV4-2 and TRBJ1-2, with 8 bases aligning to TRBD1. There are 18 residues in the CDR3. With 2 bases clipped from V and 4 bases from J, the junction kept 15 bases outside the gene matches. Germline V gene lookup returns CDR1 LGHNA and CDR2 YNFKEQ. The CDR3 DNA reads as TGTGCCAGCAGCCAAAATCCTTCAGGACAGGGAGAAGGCTATGGCTACACCTTC. This translates into CASSQNPSGQGEGYGYTF.

The chain employs TRBV6-4 and TRBJ2-3, with D uncertain. The CDR3 is 12 amino acids. CDR1 is MRHNA and CDR2 is SNTAGT in the germline V gene. Trimming took off 0 bases at V and 5 bases at J, with 3 bases between the two ends. CDR3 sequence reads: CASSDSGDTQYF. The CDR3 DNA follows: TGTGCCAGCAGTGACTCTGGAGATACGCAGTATTTT.

V is TRBV20-1 and J is TRBJ1-2; possible D gene TRBD1, 5 bases. Germline V gives CDR1 DFQATT, CDR2 SNEGSKA (reference sequence). This CDR3 has 17 residues. With 6 bases removed from V and 3 bases from J, the gap between germline ends came to 26 bases. The CDR3: CSAPVRRGRMVDYGYTF. Written as DNA, the CDR3 is TGCAGTGCCCCGGTAAGGCGGGGCAGGATGGTGGACTATGGCTACACCTTC.

The chain has TRBV18 and TRBJ2-1, with D tentatively TRBD2 (6 bases). Looked up from germline, CDR1 is KGHSH and CDR2 is LQKENI. Trimming shortened V by 3 bases and J by 1 base, and 13 bases separated the two germline ends. The CDR3 consists of 16 residues. Written as DNA, the CDR3 is TGTGCCAGCTCACCTCCCTCCGGGGGATCCTACAATGAGCAGTTCTTC. It encodes CASSPPSGGSYNEQFF.

This clonotype was recorded many times. The rearrangement uses TRBV10-3 and TRBJ2-3; D unclear. The CDR3 runs 12 residues. Trimming took off 4 bases at V and 4 bases at J, with 6 bases between the two ends. Germline lookup yields CDR1 ENHRY and CDR2 SYGVKD. Written as DNA, the CDR3 is TGTGCCATCAGTGTGCAGCCAGATACGCAGTATTTT. As protein: CAISVQPDTQYF.

This clonotype was seen a few times. The chain carries TRBV5-1 and TRBJ2-5; a possible D gene is TRBD2 (5 bases). Germline values: CDR1 SGHRS, CDR2 YFSETQ. The CDR3 has 17 amino acids. Trimming left V 0 bases short and J 1 base short, with 16 bases between. The CDR3 sequence: CASSLARADRLQETQYF. The CDR3 DNA is TGCGCCAGCAGCTTGGCGCGAGCGGACCGGCTCCAAGAGACCCAGTACTTC.

In this sample, this clonotype turned up a few times. This chain links TRBV5-1 with TRBJ2-3; D is unclear. Per germline, CDR1 SGHRS and CDR2 YFSETQ. V lost 1 base and J 2 bases, leaving 8 bases between the germline ends. This CDR3 has 14 residues. The CDR3 is CASSLSLPTDTQYF. In nucleotides, the CDR3 is TGCGCCAGCAGCTTGTCGCTTCCCACAGATACGCAGTATTTT.

This chain uses TRBV5-6 with TRBJ2-5; TRBD1 aligns across 8 bases. Germline assignment: CDR1 SGHDT and CDR2 YYEEEE. CDR3 length equals 14 residues. The V gene end was trimmed by 3 bases and the J gene end by 7 bases; junction bases not matched to a gene: 8. The CDR3 region has the DNA TGTGCCAGCAGCTGGACAGGGTCAAAGGGGACCCAGTACTTC. It translates to CASSWTGSKGTQYF.

This clonotype was counted between two and nine times. This chain uses TRBV12-3 or TRBV12-4 with TRBJ1-5, with a tentative D call TRBD1 (6 bases). The V gene lost 3 bases and the J gene lost 6 bases, with 12 bases spanning the gap. The CDR3 is made up of 14 amino acids. This chain's CDR3 is CASSFAGASQPQHF. In DNA form, the CDR3 reads TGTGCCAGCAGTTTCGCAGGGGCGAGTCAGCCCCAGCATTTT.

This clonotype was recorded at least ten times. The rearrangement joins TRBV6-4 to TRBJ2-2, with TRBD1 matching over 7 bases. Trimming at V came to 6 bases and at J to 3 bases, leaving 4 bases not matched to a gene. CDR3 size: 14 residues. CDR1 is MRHNA, CDR2 SNTAGT, per germline. Here the CDR3 reads CASSSGTDTGELFF. In nucleotides, the CDR3 is TGTGCCAGCAGCTCCGGGACAGACACCGGGGAGCTGTTTTTT.

This clonotype was seen repeatedly, ten times or more. The J gene is TRBJ2-2, the V gene TRBV2; D is uncertain. The germline V gene has CDR1 SNHLY and CDR2 FYNNEI. V lost 6 bases and J 3 bases, leaving 8 bases between the germline ends. The CDR3 sequence is 13 residues long. The CDR3 region is CASRVGYTGELFF. DNA for the CDR3: TGTGCCAGCAGGGTTGGGTACACCGGGGAGCTGTTTTTT.